This T cell receptor beta chain was found in a study of beta chain features in type 1 diabetes. cDNA synthesis used the whole RNA isolate, giving expressed TCRB sequences. Produced via immunoSEQ multiplex PCR; TCRdb's table is partial and in-frame only. The sample has hundreds of thousands of clones, around 13% seen once. CDR3 length equals 15 residues. From germline, CDR1 is MNHNY and CDR2 SVGAGI (reference sequence). Trimming removed 0 bases from V and 4 bases from J, with 11 bases in between. This clone occurred a few times. Its antigen remains unidentified. Overall study findings and caveats: TCRB CDR3s were moderately but significantly shorter in Type 1 diabetes patients in all four CD4+ subsets. A pattern of fewer insertions and more deletions at VDJ junctions was seen in type 1 diabetes patients.

Staining for CD45RO/CCR7/CD25/CD127/CD95/CD27 allowed sorting of CD4+ naive, central memory, regulatory and stem cell-like memory cells. This sequence was found in a young man in good health. The chain combines TRBV6-6 with TRBJ2-3; the D gene is possibly TRBD1 (6 bases). Material for sequencing was naive CD4+ T cells from blood. The CDR3 loop reads CASSYSQGRADTQYF. DNA of the CDR3: TGTGCCAGCAGTTACTCGCAGGGGCGCGCAGATACGCAGTATTTT.